One T cell receptor (beta chain) is described in this entry. Source study methods: Estimates of nucleated cell counts were drawn from the amplification of reference gene primers. Repertoires were generated with immunoSEQ multiplex PCR, while TCRdb's copy carries only in-frame clones and drops some. V, J and clone size reflect that table, while D and trimming were determined from the DNA. The table includes tens of thousands of clones, around 82% detected once. This sample is part of a study of blood T cell repertoires in COVID-19. The wider study: Both acute and convalescent COVID-19 samples were obtained from the United States, Italy and Spain. In each case, the material was cDNA or gDNA derived from T cells, B-cell-depleted T cells, or PBMCs.

The CDR3 contains 14 residues. CDR1 is SEHNR, CDR2 FQNEAQ, per germline (reference sequence). V lost 5 bases, J lost 8 bases, and 6 bases stayed unmatched. The receptor was derived from a woman of 80 years or more with acute or convalescent COVID-19. Sequencing was done on a sample of peripheral blood. The chain couples TRBV7-9 to TRBJ1-2; 12 nucleotides align to TRBD1. The CDR3 here is CASSQGQGARGYTF. The CDR3 coding sequence is TGTGCCAGCAGCCAGGGACAGGGGGCAAGGGGCTACACCTTC.